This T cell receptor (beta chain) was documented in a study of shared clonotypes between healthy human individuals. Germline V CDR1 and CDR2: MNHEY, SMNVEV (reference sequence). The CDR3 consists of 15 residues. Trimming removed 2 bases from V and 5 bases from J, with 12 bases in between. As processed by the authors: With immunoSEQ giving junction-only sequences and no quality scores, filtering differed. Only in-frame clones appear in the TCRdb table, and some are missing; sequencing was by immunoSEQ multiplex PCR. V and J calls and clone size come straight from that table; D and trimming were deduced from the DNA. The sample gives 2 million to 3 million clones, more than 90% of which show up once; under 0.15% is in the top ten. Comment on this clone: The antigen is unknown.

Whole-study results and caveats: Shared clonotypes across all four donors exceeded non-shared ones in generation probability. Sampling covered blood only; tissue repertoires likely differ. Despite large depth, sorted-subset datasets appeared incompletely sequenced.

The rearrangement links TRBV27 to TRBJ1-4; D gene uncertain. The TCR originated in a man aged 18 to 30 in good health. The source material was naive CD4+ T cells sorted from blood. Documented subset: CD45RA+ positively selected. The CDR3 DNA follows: TGTGCCAGCAGTTTAACCCCTCCCCCCAATGAAAAACTGTTTTTT. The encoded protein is CASSLTPPPNEKLFF.